Each of the 10 T cell receptor beta chains below was sequenced from the same sample in a study of response to subunit inactivated influenza vaccine. TCRdb called the RT-PCR reads again in MiXCR, with one record for every CDR3 protein. Seen here are 500,000 to 550,000 distinct CDR3 sequences, approximately 7.7% observed once, and the top ten hold roughly 13%. Specimen: PBMCs from blood, collected around 2 years after vaccination. The receptors were gathered from a man aged 45 to 75 who received an inactivated influenza vaccine.

The chain uses TRBV29-1 and TRBJ2-2; D unclear. The CDR3 is 15 residues long. The V and J ends lost 5 bases and 0 bases respectively, with 13 bases between them. Per the germline V gene, CDR1 is SQVTM and CDR2 is ANQGSEA. The CDR3 bases are TGCAGCGTTTCTCGCGGCCACGCGAACACCGGGGAGCTGTTTTTT. This translates into CSVSRGHANTGELFF.

The table lists this clonotype with a few counts. The chain couples TRBV7-9 to TRBJ1-5; D not certain. The length of the CDR3 is 16 residues. V was pared by 1 base and J by 3 bases, with 13 bases between. CDR1 and CDR2 from the germline V gene are SEHNR and FQNEAQ (reference sequence). The CDR3 coding sequence is TGTGCCAGCAGCTTAGGGGAAACCACGTTCAATCAGCCCCAGCATTTT. Its translation is CASSLGETTFNQPQHF.

This clonotype occurred a few times. This chain connects TRBV6-5 to TRBJ2-7; 10 bases line up with TRBD2. Germline values: CDR1 MNHEY, CDR2 SVGAGI. The CDR3 has 14 residues. The J segment lost 4 bases and the V segment lost 0 bases, leaving 0 bases of the junction unmatched. CDR3 DNA sequence: TGTGCCAGCAGTTACTCGGGACTAGCGTACGAGCAGTACTTC. This codes for CASSYSGLAYEQYF.

In its sample, this clonotype was seen many times. CDR3 residues: CASGGQGAGTGELFF. The DNA for the CDR3 is TGTGCCAGCGGCGGACAGGGGGCAGGCACCGGGGAGCTGTTTTTT. The J gene is TRBJ2-2, the V gene TRBV9, with 11 bases lining up with TRBD1. With V trimmed by 7 bases and J by 4 bases, 6 bases remained unmatched. Germline-derived CDR1 and CDR2 are SGDLS and YYNGEE. The CDR3 is 15 residues long.

A few counts support this clonotype. The rearrangement uses TRBV30 and TRBJ1-1, with 8 bases identical to TRBD1. Germline CDR1 reads GTSNPN; CDR2 reads SVGIG (reference sequence). The V segment lost 5 bases and the J segment 5 bases; nucleotides outside the gene matches: 7. The CDR3 runs to 13 residues. CDR3 sequence: CAWDGQGRTEAFF. The CDR3 region has the DNA TGTGCCTGGGATGGACAGGGAAGGACTGAAGCTTTCTTT. The whole variable domain, filled in from reference TRBV30 and TRBJ1-1, reads SQTIHQWPATLVQPVGSPLSLECTVEGTSNPNLYWYRQAAGRGLQLLFYSVGIGQISSEVPQNLSASRPQDRQFILSSKKLLLSDSGFYLCAWDGQGRTEAFFGQGTRLTVV.

The sample holds a few counts of this clonotype. This chain joins TRBV5-5 and TRBJ2-5; 9 bases are a match to TRBD2. Germline lookup yields CDR1 SGHKS and CDR2 YYEKEE (reference sequence). The V and J ends lost 0 bases and 5 bases, in that order; junction bases with no gene match: 11. CDR3 length equals 17 residues. CDR3 nucleotide sequence: TGTGCCAGCAGCTTGGTTGGCGGGAGGGCAGGGGGGGAGACCCAGTACTTC. This gives the protein CASSLVGGRAGGETQYF.

Many counts were recorded for this clonotype. The chain joins TRBV9 to TRBJ2-5; the match to TRBD2 covers 7 bases. CDR3 length: 13 residues. Germline V gene lookup returns CDR1 SGDLS and CDR2 YYNGEE. V was pared by 2 bases and J by 5 bases, with 3 bases of the junction left unmatched. The CDR3 sequence: CASSVGGAETQYF. The CDR3 DNA is TGTGCCAGCAGCGTGGGAGGGGCGGAGACCCAGTACTTC.

In its sample, this clonotype was seen a few times. The rearrangement joins TRBV20-1 to TRBJ2-3; D remains unclear. V was cut by 6 bases and J by 1 base, with 8 bases left in between. CDR1 and CDR2 (germline): DFQATT, SNEGSKA (reference sequence). The CDR3 consists of 12 residues. The CDR3 here is CSAPRGTDTQYF. The CDR3 coding sequence is TGCAGTGCCCCAAGGGGCACAGATACGCAGTATTTT.

This chain uses TRBV4-3 with TRBJ2-3; 7 nucleotides line up with TRBD2. The CDR3 has 15 amino acids. J was trimmed by 0 bases and V by 3 bases; bases with no gene match: 3. Germline assignment: CDR1 LGHNA and CDR2 YSLEER. CDR3 in amino acids: CASSQTSSSTDTQYF. The CDR3, as DNA: TGCGCCAGCAGCCAGACTAGCTCCAGCACAGATACGCAGTATTTT.

This chain connects TRBV28 to TRBJ2-7; TRBD1 aligns across 7 bases. The CDR3 sequence is 14 residues long. CDR1 MDHEN and CDR2 SYDVKM come from the germline V gene. The V and J ends lost 10 bases and 1 base, in that order; junction bases with no gene match: 10. The CDR3 bases are TGTGCCACCTCCCTCTTGACAGGGTCCTACGAGCAGTACTTC. Amino acids: CATSLLTGSYEQYF.